This T cell receptor beta chain was identified during a study of T cell responses to AZD1222 COVID-19 vaccine. Method: immunoSEQ multiplex PCR; TCRdb's copy keeps in-frame clones and lacks some. The sample records some 200,000 clones, approximately 93% being singletons. Study outcomes and limitations: It should be noted that donors were predominantly white British and more often female, and clonal diversity was possibly underestimated.

Recipients boosted at about 4 weeks or about 12 weeks are pooled. Of note for this clone: What it recognizes is unknown.

CDR1 and CDR2 from the germline V gene are SGHRS and YFSETQ. V shed 0 bases, J shed 4 bases, and the junction held 4 bases outside the gene matches. The CDR3 has 16 amino acids. The sequence was collected from an adult who received the AZD1222 COVID-19 vaccine. This chain joins TRBV5-1 and TRBJ2-2; 9 positions agree with TRBD2. The specimen was peripheral blood, collected 28 days after the second AZD1222 dose. The CDR3 DNA sequence: TGCGCCAGCAGCTTGGAGGTAGCGGGAGTCACCGGGGAGCTGTTTTTT. Its translation: CASSLEVAGVTGELFF.